This T cell receptor beta chain is drawn from a study of OX40 agonist ivuxolimab in advanced cancers. For the study at large: The dose of intravenous ivuxolimab that patients received every 2 weeks ranged from 0.01 to 10 mg/kg. Study-level points and caveats: Certain nonresponders additionally had low normalized T-cell clonal expansion. On average, a greater number of expanded clones characterised CD8+ T cells relative to CD4+.

Using immunoSEQ multiplex PCR, the repertoire was profiled, and TCRdb retains in-frame clones only, with some absent. The sample lists about 54,000 clones, 84% occurring once. Per the germline V gene, CDR1 is SGHTS and CDR2 is YDEGEE. J gave up 7 bases and V 2 bases, and 6 bases lay outside the gene matches. The CDR3 covers 13 residues. Anyone with autoimmune disease history or systemic immunosuppression was excluded. To note about this clone: Its antigen remains unidentified.

Sequencing used CD4+ or CD8+ T cells sorted from blood, obtained in a trial of the OX40 agonist ivuxolimab. The chain carries TRBV5-8 and TRBJ2-7, with TRBD2 identical over 7 bases. The source of this sequence is an adult with an advanced solid tumor such as melanoma, head and neck, liver or kidney cancer. This CDR3 is CASSFLLAGEQYF. The CDR3 nucleotides are TGTGCCAGCAGCTTCCTCTTAGCGGGTGAGCAGTACTTC.